The 18 T cell receptor beta chains below were found in one sample sequenced in a study of T cell changes during pregnancy in multiple sclerosis. This table comes from immunoSEQ multiplex PCR, and its TCRdb copy is limited to in-frame clones, with some not included. Of over 30,000 clones listed, about 90% are singletons. Sequences were derived from CD4+ T cells from peripheral blood mononuclear cells, sampled in the third trimester of pregnancy. The receptors were gathered from a female donor with multiple sclerosis, enrolled in a pregnancy study.

The genes are TRBV5-5 and TRBJ2-1; D unresolved. V lost 1 base and J 5 bases, leaving 7 bases between the germline ends. The CDR3 is 13 residues long. From germline, CDR1 is SGHKS and CDR2 YYEKEE (reference sequence). The CDR3 coding sequence is TGTGCCAGCAGCTTGTCCCTTGACAATGAGCAGTTCTTC. This encodes CASSLSLDNEQFF.

The chain joins TRBV7-3 to TRBJ2-5, with 7 bases lining up with TRBD2. The germline CDR1 and CDR2 sequences are SGHTA and FQGTGA. The CDR3 has 15 amino acids. J gave up 2 bases and V 6 bases, and 9 bases lay outside the gene matches. CDR3 region: CASRREGRDQETQYF. The CDR3 bases are TGTGCCAGCAGGAGGGAGGGCAGGGATCAAGAGACCCAGTACTTC.

This rearrangement joins TRBV7-3 to TRBJ2-1, with D unresolved. The germline V gene encodes CDR1 SGHTA and CDR2 FQGTGA. The CDR3 spans 13 residues. Trimming took 5 bases from V and 8 from J, leaving 13 bases between them. The CDR3 sequence: CASSVGSWDEQFF. CDR3 coding DNA: TGTGCCAGCAGCGTAGGTAGCTGGGATGAGCAGTTCTTC.

This chain uses TRBV6-1 with TRBJ2-1; 16 bases fit TRBD2. The ends lost 6 bases at V and 7 bases at J; junction bases unmatched: 3. CDR3 length: 15 amino acids. CDR1 is MNHNS, CDR2 SASEGT, per germline. CDR3 region: CASRPGLAGGNEQFF. DNA for the CDR3: TGTGCCAGCAGACCGGGACTAGCGGGAGGGAATGAGCAGTTCTTC.

V gene TRBV13 combines with J gene TRBJ1-3; D remains ambiguous. Germline values: CDR1 PRHDT, CDR2 FYEKMQ (reference sequence). V was shortened by 3 bases and J by 2 bases, with 8 bases between the two germline ends. The CDR3 is 14 amino acids. The CDR3 sequence: CASSLGRPGNTIYF. For the CDR3, the DNA is TGTGCCAGCAGCTTGGGGAGGCCTGGAAACACCATATATTTT.

Details on this clone: The germline gene is not matched at one end of the junction; a read error may be the cause. The chain is built from TRBV7-9 and TRBJ2-2, with TRBD2 matching over 8 bases. The CDR3 covers 15 residues. Germline assignment: CDR1 SEHNR and CDR2 FQNEAQ (reference sequence). The DNA of the CDR3 is TGTGCCAGCAGCCTAGCGGGCACGAACACCGGGGAGCTGTTTTTT. Amino acids: CASSLAGTNTGELFF.

The chain recombines TRBV27 with TRBJ2-3; 8 bases are shared with TRBD2. The CDR3 extends over 18 amino acids. The V segment lost 2 bases and the J segment 2 bases; nucleotides outside the gene matches: 12. Germline V gene data show CDR1 as MNHEY and CDR2 as SMNVEV (reference sequence). The CDR3 reads CASSLTGTSGTSTDTQYF. For the CDR3, the DNA is TGTGCCAGCAGTTTAACTGGCACTAGCGGAACGTCCACAGATACGCAGTATTTT.

The DNA of the CDR3 is TGTGCCATCAGTGTGACACACAATCAGCCCCAGCATTTT. This translates into CAISVTHNQPQHF. The chain carries TRBV10-3 and TRBJ1-5, with D uncertain. V was trimmed by 4 bases and J by 3 bases, leaving 7 bases between them. The CDR3 contains 13 residues. Per germline, CDR1 ENHRY and CDR2 SYGVKD.

The chain combines TRBV11-3 with TRBJ2-1; TRBD1 might be the D (5 bases). Looked up from germline, CDR1 is SGHNT and CDR2 is YENEEA. V shed 4 bases and J shed 5 bases, with 18 bases lying between them. The CDR3 totals 16 residues. In nucleotides, the CDR3 is TGTGCCAGCAGCTCCGGTCTGCGACAGTCCCACAATGAGCAGTTCTTC. It codes for CASSSGLRQSHNEQFF.

The chain has TRBV7-9 and TRBJ1-2, with 10 bases matching TRBD1. V was pared by 1 base and J by 3 bases, with 8 bases of the junction left unmatched. This CDR3 comprises 17 residues. Germline V gene sequence: CDR1 SEHNR, CDR2 FQNEAQ (reference sequence). CDR3 sequence (DNA): TGTGCCAGCAGCTTAGTGGGACAGGGGCGTCTCGACTATGGCTACACCTTC. Residues: CASSLVGQGRLDYGYTF.

The V call is TRBV9, the J call TRBJ2-1; weak D call: TRBD2 (6 bases). Per germline, CDR1 SGDLS and CDR2 YYNGEE. The CDR3 totals 15 residues. Trimming took 3 bases from V and 6 from J, leaving 16 bases between them. CDR3 nucleotide sequence: TGTGCCAGCAGCGAAAGTATAGGGACTCGCAATGAGCAGTTCTTC. Amino acids: CASSESIGTRNEQFF.

V gene TRBV2 combines with J gene TRBJ1-6; 7 nucleotides agree with TRBD1. Germline trimming cut 5 bases from V and 5 bases from J; bases unmatched to any gene: 3. The CDR3 has 14 residues. The germline gives CDR1 SNHLY, CDR2 FYNNEI. This CDR3 is CASSLDRDNSPLHF. The CDR3 coding sequence is TGTGCCAGCAGTCTTGACAGGGATAATTCACCCCTCCACTTT.

CDR3: CAWSGTGGRGVTQYF. In nucleotides, the CDR3 is TGTGCCTGGAGCGGCACCGGAGGGCGGGGTGTTACGCAGTATTTT. The V and J genes are TRBV30 and TRBJ2-3; possible D gene TRBD2, 6 bases. V was trimmed by 3 bases and J by 8 bases, leaving 21 bases between them. CDR1 and CDR2 (germline): GTSNPN, SVGIG (reference sequence). The CDR3 sequence is 15 residues long. Variable domain in full (rest from reference TRBV30 and TRBJ2-3): SQTIHQWPATLVQPVGSPLSLECTVEGTSNPNLYWYRQAAGRGLQLLFYSVGIGQISSEVPQNLSASRPQDRQFILSSKKLLLSDSGFYLCAWSGTGGRGVTQYFGPGTRLTVL.

V usage is TRBV6-6 and J usage is TRBJ2-2, with D uncertain. The germline CDR1 and CDR2 sequences are MNHNY and SVGAGI (reference sequence). Between the trimmed V and J ends, which lost 4 bases and 5 bases, there was a span of 8 bases. The CDR3 covers 13 residues. The chain's CDR3 is CASSSRWTGELFF. CDR3 bases: TGTGCCAGCAGTTCGCGCTGGACCGGGGAGCTGTTTTTT.

The chain links TRBV28 to TRBJ2-7; a weak D match, TRBD2 (6 bases). Trimming took off 5 bases at V and 4 bases at J, with 18 bases between the two ends. The CDR3 contains 15 residues. Germline V gene data show CDR1 as MDHEN and CDR2 as SYDVKM. CDR3 region: CASSAPGTSRYEQYF. As DNA, the CDR3 is TGTGCCAGCAGTGCCCCCGGGACTTCACGATACGAGCAGTACTTC.

The rearrangement uses TRBV6-5 and TRBJ2-3; D possibly corresponds to TRBD2 (7 bases). The CDR3 consists of 15 residues. V was pared by 5 bases and J by 5 bases, with 17 bases between. Germline assignment: CDR1 MNHEY and CDR2 SVGAGI. CDR3 nucleotides: TGTGCCAGCAGTCGGGGGGCGGGTAGGGGAGATACGCAGTATTTT. Its translation: CASSRGAGRGDTQYF.

The chain uses TRBV12-5 and TRBJ2-3; 8 bases fit TRBD2. CDR1 and CDR2 from the germline V gene are LGHNT and FRNRAP. This CDR3 comprises 15 residues. Trimming at V came to 5 bases and at J to 1 base, leaving 5 bases not matched to a gene. In DNA form, the CDR3 reads TGTGCTAGTGGTAGAGGAGCGGGGGGCACAGATACGCAGTATTTT. Its translation: CASGRGAGGTDTQYF. The entire variable domain, with the rest obtained from reference TRBV12-5 and TRBJ2-3, is as follows: DARVTQTPRHKVTEMGQEVTMRCQPILGHNTVFWYRQTMMQGLELLAYFRNRAPLDDSGMPKDRFSAEMPDATLATLKIQPSEPRDSAVYFCASGRGAGGTDTQYFGPGTRLTVL.

This sequence joins TRBV19 and TRBJ2-7; 8 bases line up with TRBD2. From germline, CDR1 is LNHDA and CDR2 SQIVND (reference sequence). The CDR3 consists of 13 residues. J was trimmed by 7 bases and V by 3 bases; bases with no gene match: 5. CDR3 sequence: CASSMYAGGEQYF. The CDR3 DNA reads TGTGCCAGTAGTATGTACGCGGGGGGAGAGCAGTACTTC.